Listed here is a single TCR beta chain. Its specificity is unknown. This sample is part of a study of cytomegalovirus exposure and HLA in healthy donors. Study details: From donors who were HLA-typed, an early data release held around 80 million unique TCRs. Study results and limitations: Associated with cytomegalovirus, according to the listing, were 150 to 200 TCR beta chains. According to an earlier analysis, most TCR beta V segments yielded productive rearrangements about 90% or about 30% of the time. Apparent HLA restriction characterized most CMV-associated TCR beta chains in a later analysis.

This CDR3 contains 14 residues. Germline CDR1 reads MNHEY; CDR2 reads SMNVEV (reference sequence). The V and J ends lost 6 bases and 1 base respectively, with 10 bases between them. PCR involved 60 Vbeta and 13 Jbeta primers. The table came from immunoSEQ multiplex PCR; TCRdb's copy has only in-frame clones and leaves some out. The table has 150,000 to 200,000 clones, 75% to 85% seen once; the top ten hold 5% to 7%. This clonotype originated in a man aged 45-65 years in good health and CMV-seropositive. This chain joins TRBV27 and TRBJ2-4, with D perhaps matching TRBD2 (6 bases). Material: PBMCs. CDR3 DNA sequence: TGTGCCAGCAGCCCCAGCGGGGCCAAAAACATTCAGTACTTC. The encoded protein is CASSPSGAKNIQYF.